This T cell receptor beta chain was found in a study of OX40 agonist ivuxolimab in advanced cancers. Study-level information: Dose-escalation patients were diagnosed with hepatocellular carcinoma, melanoma, renal cell cancer or head and neck cancer. Participants could have had prior anti-PD-1, anti-PD-L1 or anti-CTLA-4 therapy, and about 37% had some.

The V and J ends lost 2 bases and 13 bases, in that order; junction bases with no gene match: 14. In germline, CDR1 is SGHNT, CDR2 YYREEE (reference sequence). This CDR3 has 16 amino acids. Blood sampling took place at baseline, cycle 4 day 1, and cycle 7 day 1. Sequencing used immunoSEQ multiplex PCR; TCRdb keeps in-frame clones, though not all of them. Found here are around 50,000 clones, more than 70% of them singletons; the top ten hold around 0.68%. This chain uses TRBV5-4 with TRBJ2-1; 11 positions agree with TRBD2. The TCR sequence derives from an adult with an advanced solid tumor such as melanoma, head and neck, liver or kidney cancer. This specimen consisted of CD4+ or CD8+ T cells sorted from blood, obtained in a trial of the OX40 agonist ivuxolimab. For the CDR3, the DNA is TGTGCCAGCAGCTTAGGACTAGCGGGCCTCCCGAAGGTCCAGTTCTTC. Translation gives CASSLGLAGLPKVQFF.